The sequence of this TCR beta chain was determined in a study of OX40 agonist ivuxolimab in advanced cancers. For the wider study: The costimulatory receptor OX40 (CD134) was targeted by ivuxolimab, a fully human IgG2 agonistic monoclonal antibody. Intravenous ivuxolimab was administered to patients every 2 weeks at six dose levels: 0.01, 0.1, 0.3, 1.5, 3 and 10 mg/kg. Of the roughly 51 patients in dose escalation, about 20 had hepatocellular carcinoma, approximately 15 had melanoma, 9 had renal cell carcinoma and 9 had head and neck cancer. The dose-escalation cohort was around 83% male with a mean age of 60 years, ranging from roughly 20 to 85. Prior anti-PD-1, anti-PD-L1 or anti-CTLA-4 therapy was permitted, and checkpoint inhibitors had been received by approximately 39% of dose-escalation patients. Partial responses occurred in three dose-escalation patients, of whom one had hepatocellular carcinoma and two had cutaneous melanoma. Peripheral TCRbeta sequencing aimed to test whether ivuxolimab altered TCR sequence diversity and caused clonal T-cell expansion. The paper covers the monotherapy dose-escalation part of the phase I ivuxolimab trial, which included N ≈ 52 patients.

On the study overall, not on this receptor specifically: Low levels of normalized T-cell clonal expansion were also seen in some nonresponding patients. At doses of 0.1 to 3.0 mg/kg, clonal expansion of both CD4+ and CD8+ T cells in blood was seen between baseline and week 6. The antigen specificity of the peripheral T cells that underwent clonal expansion was not determined. In the 0.1-3.0 mg/kg groups, partial responders were among the patients with the lowest normalized peripheral clonal expansion, particularly in CD8+ T cells. After ivuxolimab, CD8+ T cells had more expanded clones than CD4+ T cells on average.

CDR1 is given as MDHEN and CDR2 as SYDVKM, both from the germline V gene. From cysteine to phenylalanine, the CDR3 is 14 amino acids long. The DNA shown is the 42-base CDR3, in frame from base 1. The junction shows trimming of 4 bases on V and 2 bases on J, plus 9 bases between the germline ends. To sequence the TCRbeta CDR3 region, genomic DNA was isolated from the sorted cells. TCRbeta CDR3 regions were sequenced using the immunoSEQ Assay. Drawn from immuneACCESS, this table holds only the in-frame rearrangements with V and J called that TCRdb kept. Clones are partly lost; checked studies trace under half to an unresolved V gene and leave the rest unexplained. The sample table records about 25,000 clones; approximately 78% of these occur just once. The ten top clones hold 1.4% of the sample. The trial excluded patients who had a history of autoimmune disease or who were on systemic immunosuppression. Peripheral blood for TCR sequencing was drawn from every dose cohort at baseline, at cycle 4 day 1 and at cycle 7 day 1. Samples were obtained from an open-label, multicenter, first-in-human phase I dose-escalation trial of ivuxolimab. Adults with locally advanced or metastatic melanoma, renal cell carcinoma, hepatocellular carcinoma or head and neck squamous cell carcinoma were enrolled in the trial. Before TCR sequencing, CD4+ T cells and CD8+ T cells from peripheral blood were sorted into separate populations.

Concerning this clone: Its recognized antigen is unknown. The record has no base qualities; no much larger clone is one base away.

Sequenced here: CD4+ or CD8+ T cells sorted from blood, sampled in a trial of the OX40 agonist ivuxolimab. This sequence originates from an adult with an advanced solid tumor such as melanoma, head and neck, liver or kidney cancer. Recombination joined TRBV28 with TRBJ1-5; the D segment could be TRBD1, given 6 matching bases. CDR3 region: CASSSHRGNQPQHF. The DNA reads as follows: TGTGCCAGCAGTTCTCACAGGGGCAATCAGCCCCAGCATTTT.